The sequence of this TCR beta chain was determined in a study of blood T cell repertoires in COVID-19. Whole-study context: Italy, Spain and the United States were the sources of the convalescent and acute COVID-19 samples.

Only a few counts were recorded for this clone. Some clones are missing from TCRdb's copy, which holds only in-frame ones; the method was immunoSEQ multiplex PCR. The data contain about 270,000 clones, 75% to 90% of them seen just once; the ten biggest clones take up 2.4%. The CDR3 runs to 16 residues. J lost 2 bases, V lost 4 bases, and 9 bases had no gene match. Germline-derived CDR1 and CDR2 are SEHNR and FQNEAQ (reference sequence). The TCR sequence derives from a woman younger than 30 who had recovered from COVID-19. V and J are TRBV7-9 and TRBJ2-5, with 8 bases lining up with TRBD2. Sequencing was carried out using PBMCs or T cells enriched from blood (not recorded which). CDR3 amino acids: CASSWKPGGDQETQYF. DNA of the CDR3: TGTGCCAGCAGCTGGAAACCCGGGGGGGATCAAGAGACCCAGTACTTC. Using reference TRBV7-9 and TRBJ2-5 for the parts outside the CDR3, the full variable domain is DTGVSQNPRHKITKRGQNVTFRCDPISEHNRLYWYRQTLGQGPEFLTYFQNEAQLEKSRLLSDRFSAERPKGSFSTLEIQRTEQGDSAMYLCASSWKPGGDQETQYFGPGTRLLVL.